This T cell receptor (beta chain) originates from a study of regulatory T cells in long-lasting Graves disease. Documented time point: newly diagnosed GD, antithyroid drugs for less than 3 months. TCR sequences were obtained from RNA taken from PBMCs. The CDR3 loop spans 13 amino acids. The J segment lost 12 bases and the V segment lost 1 base, leaving 6 bases of the junction unmatched. The germline V gene has CDR1 LGHDT and CDR2 YNNKEL (reference sequence). Both iRepertoire HTBI primers and Arm-PCR of CDR3 regions were used to build the TCR beta libraries. TCRdb reanalysed the multiplex PCR reads using MiXCR and keeps one entry per CDR3 protein. There are roughly 420,000 distinct CDR3 sequences in the sample; around 17% occur only once, and roughly 23% lies in the top ten. This clonotype came up a few times. This same sample was also taken into another study, of T cells in Graves' hyperthyroidism and ophthalmopathy.

This chain joins TRBV3-1 and TRBJ2-4, with 7 bases aligning to TRBD2. Sequencing used peripheral blood mononuclear cells (PBMCs), obtained at new diagnosis, from a patient treated with antithyroid drugs. This receptor was taken from a woman aged 18-29 years with Graves disease. For the CDR3, the DNA is TGTGCCAGCAGCCAAGGGCTCGGGGGGAGTCAGTACTTC. Its protein is CASSQGLGGSQYF.